The 29 T cell receptor beta chains in this list originate from one sample, sequenced in a study of monozygotic twins with inflammatory bowel disease. TCRdb reprocessed the 5' RACE reads, keeping one entry per CDR3 protein, no DNA. This specimen shows more than 350,000 distinct CDR3 sequences; the ten leading clones hold 2% to 3%. Sequencing input: blood. All receptors come from a human donor with ulcerative colitis or Crohn's disease, or a healthy co-twin of an affected twin (not recorded which).

The rearrangement links TRBV21-1 to TRBJ1-2; the D call of TRBD1 rests on TCRdb alone, since no DNA is present to check it. TRBV21-1 is noted as a pseudogene. The CDR3 extends over 15 amino acids. The CDR3 spells CASSKGDRTYYGYTF.

This chain uses TRBV7-7 with TRBJ1-4; TCRdb lists TRBD1, though no DNA is available to test this call. Germline V gene lookup returns CDR1 SSHAT and CDR2 FNYEAQ (reference sequence). The CDR3 has 15 residues. CDR3 in amino acids: CASSRSQGAGEKLFF.

The chain carries TRBV18 and TRBJ2-1. This CDR3 spans 14 amino acids. CDR1 KGHSH and CDR2 LQKENI come from the germline V gene. CDR3 region: CASSPPPLYNEQFF.

This chain links TRBV5-1 with TRBJ2-1; TCRdb gives TRBD1 as the D gene, but with no DNA this cannot be confirmed. CDR1 SGHRS and CDR2 YFSETQ come from the germline V gene. The CDR3 loop spans 13 amino acids. CDR3 loop: CASSLEGNGEQFF.

This sequence joins TRBV7-2 and TRBJ2-7. Germline CDR1 is SGHTA and CDR2 is FQGNSA. This CDR3 region has 15 residues. Here the CDR3 reads CASSLTQSSSYEQYF.

The chain joins TRBV6-5 to TRBJ2-5; TCRdb lists TRBD1, though no DNA is available to test this call. Looked up from germline, CDR1 is MNHEY and CDR2 is SVGAGI. This CDR3 has 15 residues. Here the CDR3 reads CASRGTGTYQETQYF.

The chain carries TRBV4-2 and TRBJ2-1. CDR3 length: 16 residues. Germline V CDR1 and CDR2: LGHNA, YNFKEQ. The CDR3 region is CASSQDLKKSYNEQFF.

The chain recombines TRBV27 with TRBJ1-3; checking the TCRdb D call of TRBD1 is not possible without DNA. The CDR3 loop spans 14 amino acids. The germline V gene has CDR1 MNHEY and CDR2 SMNVEV (reference sequence). The CDR3 sequence is CASRTTGSGNTIYF.

J is TRBJ1-6 and V is TRBV7-9. CDR1 SEHNR and CDR2 FQNEAQ come from the germline V gene (reference sequence). The CDR3 sequence is 13 residues long. The CDR3 loop reads CASSLGTSSPLHF.

This chain links TRBV30 with TRBJ2-2; the TRBD1 assignment by TCRdb is unverifiable without DNA. This CDR3 spans 13 amino acids. From germline, CDR1 is GTSNPN and CDR2 SVGIG (reference sequence). This CDR3 reads CAWTDRLAGELFF.

The J gene is TRBJ2-1, the V gene TRBV20-1; the D call from TCRdb, TRBD2, cannot be confirmed without DNA. Germline V gives CDR1 DFQATT, CDR2 SNEGSKA (reference sequence). This CDR3 has 12 amino acids. The chain's CDR3 is CSASGTSLEQFF.

This rearrangement joins TRBV28 to TRBJ1-4; TCRdb gives TRBD1 as the D gene, but with no DNA this cannot be confirmed. Germline lookup yields CDR1 MDHEN and CDR2 SYDVKM. The CDR3 extends over 14 amino acids. The CDR3 reads CASSLLGANEKLFF.

J is TRBJ2-7 and V is TRBV3-1; TCRdb selects TRBD2, and the lack of DNA leaves this call unchecked. The CDR3 sequence is 15 residues long. Per germline, CDR1 LGHDT and CDR2 YNNKEL (reference sequence). This chain's CDR3 is CASSQGTSGPYEQYF.

This sequence joins TRBV28 and TRBJ2-2. The CDR3 consists of 14 residues. Looked up from germline, CDR1 is MDHEN and CDR2 is SYDVKM. CDR3 amino acids: CASSSGQNTGELFF.

V gene TRBV5-1 combines with J gene TRBJ2-1; lacking DNA, the TRBD1 call made by TCRdb goes unchecked. CDR3 size: 15 residues. Germline V lookup: CDR1 SGHRS, CDR2 YFSETQ. The CDR3: CASSLGTGGYNEQFF.

The J gene is TRBJ2-7, the V gene TRBV7-2; the D call from TCRdb, TRBD2, cannot be confirmed without DNA. The germline CDR1 and CDR2 sequences are SGHTA and FQGNSA. The CDR3 contains 15 residues. The CDR3 is CASSSTSGTTYEQYF. The whole variable domain, filled in from reference TRBV7-2 and TRBJ2-7, reads GAGVSQSPSNKVTEKGKDVELRCDPISGHTALYWYRQSLGQGLEFLIYFQGNSAPDKSGLPSDRFSAERTGGSVSTLTIQRTQQEDSAVYLCASSSTSGTTYEQYFGPGTRLTVT.

The chain employs TRBV20-1 and TRBJ2-5; absent DNA, TCRdb's TRBD1 call cannot be checked. This CDR3 is built from 13 residues. Germline CDR1 reads DFQATT; CDR2 reads SNEGSKA (reference sequence). CDR3: CSAGRQPGGTQYF.

V is TRBV20-1 and J is TRBJ2-3; no DNA is available, so the TRBD2 call from TCRdb remains unchecked. This CDR3 has 17 amino acids. CDR1 and CDR2 from the germline V gene are DFQATT and SNEGSKA (reference sequence). The CDR3 protein is CSATAIPGLAVPDTQYF.

The chain employs TRBV24-1 and TRBJ2-1; no DNA is available, so the TRBD1 call from TCRdb remains unchecked. The CDR3 covers 17 residues. Looked up from germline, CDR1 is KGHDR and CDR2 is SFDVKD. CDR3 in amino acids: CATSGWTGPAAYNEQFF.

The V gene is TRBV10-3, the J gene TRBJ2-3; the TCRdb call, TRBD1, lacks DNA for checking. Germline-derived CDR1 and CDR2 are ENHRY and SYGVKD. The CDR3 runs to 16 residues. The CDR3 here is CAISEWAGESTDTQYF.

This chain links TRBV5-1 with TRBJ2-3; the TCRdb call, TRBD1, lacks DNA for checking. The CDR3 is 15 residues long. The germline V gene has CDR1 SGHRS and CDR2 YFSETQ. The CDR3 loop is CASFPGTGGTDTQYF.

V usage is TRBV6-5 and J usage is TRBJ2-7; TCRdb lists TRBD1, though no DNA is available to test this call. Looked up from germline, CDR1 is MNHEY and CDR2 is SVGAGI. The CDR3 is 15 residues long. CDR3: CASSYVGQGTFEQYF.

The rearrangement uses TRBV10-3 and TRBJ2-3; the TCRdb D gene call, TRBD1, has no DNA to confirm it. The germline V gene has CDR1 ENHRY and CDR2 SYGVKD. The CDR3 contains 13 residues. CDR3 in amino acids: CAIGGVDTDTQYF.

V and J are TRBV5-1 and TRBJ2-5; TCRdb outputs TRBD2, but without DNA this stays unchecked. The germline V gene encodes CDR1 SGHRS and CDR2 YFSETQ. The CDR3 totals 16 residues. This CDR3 reads CASSLEIAGGKETQYF.

V and J are TRBV29-1 and TRBJ2-1; the TRBD2 assignment by TCRdb is unverifiable without DNA. The CDR3 is 14 amino acids. Germline-derived CDR1 and CDR2 are SQVTM and ANQGSEA. The CDR3: CSVPGGGVLNEQFF.

The chain is built from TRBV7-3 and TRBJ2-7; the TCRdb call, TRBD1, lacks DNA for checking. There are 14 residues in the CDR3. From germline, CDR1 is SGHTA and CDR2 FQGTGA. Here the CDR3 reads CASSPYGGSYEQYF. Combining the CDR3 with reference TRBV7-3 and TRBJ2-7 gives the whole variable domain GAGVSQTPSNKVTEKGKYVELRCDPISGHTALYWYRQSLGQGPEFLIYFQGTGAADDSGLPNDRFFAVRPEGSVSTLKIQRTERGDSAVYLCASSPYGGSYEQYFGPGTRLTVT.

CDR3 loop: CASSFASGNTGELFF. V is TRBV5-1 and J is TRBJ2-2. This CDR3 has 15 residues. Germline V gene data show CDR1 as SGHRS and CDR2 as YFSETQ.

This chain connects TRBV7-3 to TRBJ2-1; TCRdb reports TRBD2, a call that lacks DNA to check it against. The CDR3 spans 15 residues. Germline V gene data show CDR1 as SGHTA and CDR2 as FQGTGA. CDR3 amino acids: CASSLRGTLYDEQFF. Combining the CDR3 with reference TRBV7-3 and TRBJ2-1 gives the whole variable domain GAGVSQTPSNKVTEKGKYVELRCDPISGHTALYWYRQSLGQGPEFLIYFQGTGAADDSGLPNDRFFAVRPEGSVSTLKIQRTERGDSAVYLCASSLRGTLYDEQFFGPGTRLTVL.

This chain links TRBV7-2 with TRBJ2-1; TCRdb returns TRBD2, unconfirmable since there is no DNA. This CDR3 comprises 15 residues. CDR1 is SGHTA and CDR2 is FQGNSA in the germline V gene. This chain's CDR3 is CASSWTSGRVDEQFF.